The source of this T cell receptor (beta chain) is a study of T cell responses to AZD1222 COVID-19 vaccine. Study observations and caveats: As reported, nearly half of all spike-specific TCRs target variant regions that are unmutated. It was only six AZD1222 recipients who were seropositive at baseline.

The protocol was immunoSEQ multiplex PCR, while the TCRdb copy is restricted to in-frame clones and leaves out a portion. The sample yields over 50,000 clones, 88% seen once. This CDR3 has 14 amino acids. Germline assignment: CDR1 KGHSH and CDR2 LQKENI. The V and J ends lost 3 bases and 0 bases respectively, with 8 bases between them. A remark on this clone: Antigen unknown.

J is TRBJ1-2 and V is TRBV18; D not certain. This sample comprised peripheral blood, obtained on day 0 of AZD1222 vaccination. This TCR was recovered from an adult in good health. In DNA, the CDR3 is TGTGCCAGCTCACCCCCCGGTTCTAACTATGGCTACACCTTC. Translating it yields CASSPPGSNYGYTF.